This TCR beta chain was sequenced during a study of CD8 T cells in ankylosing spondylitis. The table lists this clonotype with many counts. MiXCR was run by TCRdb on the 5' RACE reads, yielding one entry per CDR3 protein. The table shows about 42,000 distinct CDR3 sequences, with roughly 2.5% occurring only once. Sequences were obtained from blood, either unsorted or a sorted T cell fraction (not recorded which). This receptor was obtained from a male donor with ankylosing spondylitis or in good health (not recorded which).

CDR3 sequence reads: CASSAGNRQETQYF. The CDR3 DNA reads TGTGCCAGCAGCGCCGGGAATCGCCAAGAGACCCAGTACTTC. The chain is built from TRBV9 and TRBJ2-5; D is possibly TRBD2 (5 bases). V was trimmed by 3 bases and J by 1 base, leaving 10 bases between them. Germline V gives CDR1 SGDLS, CDR2 YYNGEE. The CDR3 is 14 amino acids.